What follows are 4 T cell receptor beta chains derived from one specimen sequenced in a study of PD-1 blockade in classical Hodgkin lymphoma. The data were produced by immunoSEQ multiplex PCR, yet TCRdb's version contains in-frame clones alone and is incomplete. Among fewer than 65,000 clones listed, approximately 90% were seen once. Every single patient, without exception, relapsed after autologous stem cell transplantation, and brentuximab vedotin exposure varied. This specimen consisted of peripheral blood mononuclear cells (PBMCs), obtained at baseline. Receptors originate from a human donor with classical Hodgkin lymphoma.

The chain is built from TRBV19 and TRBJ1-2; TRBD1 is a possible D gene (6 bases). Between the trimmed V and J ends, which lost 7 bases and 8 bases, there was a span of 23 bases. The CDR3 runs to 15 residues. Per the germline V gene, CDR1 is LNHDA and CDR2 is SQIVND (reference sequence). The CDR3 reads CASKFPQGIIGGYTF. CDR3 sequence (DNA): TGTGCCAGTAAATTCCCCCAGGGGATAATAGGCGGCTACACCTTC.

This clone was detected only a few times. The chain combines TRBV19 with TRBJ2-1, with 11 bases identical to TRBD2. The CDR3 totals 14 residues. V shed 6 bases and J 6 bases; nucleotides not matched to a gene: 4. The germline V gene has CDR1 LNHDA and CDR2 SQIVND (reference sequence). Here the CDR3 reads CASSLSGGANEQFF. The CDR3 DNA sequence: TGTGCCAGTAGCCTTAGCGGGGGGGCCAATGAGCAGTTCTTC.

This clone has a handful of counts. The rearrangement uses TRBV30 and TRBJ1-5; D call uncertain. The CDR3 is made up of 13 amino acids. Germline V gene data show CDR1 as GTSNPN and CDR2 as SVGIG (reference sequence). The V and J ends lost 5 bases and 3 bases respectively, with 11 bases between them. CDR3: CAWSPVYNQPQHF. In nucleotides, the CDR3 is TGTGCCTGGTCTCCGGTTTACAATCAGCCCCAGCATTTT.

The rearrangement joins TRBV19 to TRBJ2-5, with D perhaps TRBD1 (6 bases). Germline loops: CDR1 LNHDA, CDR2 SQIVND (reference sequence). V was cut by 3 bases and J by 2 bases, with 13 bases left in between. The CDR3 runs to 15 residues. CDR3 loop: CASSISMRGQETQYF. CDR3 sequence (DNA): TGTGCCAGTAGTATCTCGATGAGGGGGCAAGAGACCCAGTACTTC.